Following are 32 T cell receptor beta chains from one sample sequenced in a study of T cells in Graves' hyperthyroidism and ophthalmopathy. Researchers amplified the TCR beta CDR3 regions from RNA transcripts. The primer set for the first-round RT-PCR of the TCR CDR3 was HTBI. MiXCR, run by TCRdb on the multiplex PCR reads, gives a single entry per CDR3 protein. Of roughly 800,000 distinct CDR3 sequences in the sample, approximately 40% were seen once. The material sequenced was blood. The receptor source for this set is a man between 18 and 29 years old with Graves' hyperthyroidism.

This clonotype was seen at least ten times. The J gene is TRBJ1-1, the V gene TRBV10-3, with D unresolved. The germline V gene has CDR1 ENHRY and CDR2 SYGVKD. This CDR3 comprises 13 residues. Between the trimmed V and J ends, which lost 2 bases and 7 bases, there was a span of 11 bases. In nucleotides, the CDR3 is TGTGCCATCAGTGAGCCTTCAACAGATGAAGCTTTCTTT. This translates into CAISEPSTDEAFF.

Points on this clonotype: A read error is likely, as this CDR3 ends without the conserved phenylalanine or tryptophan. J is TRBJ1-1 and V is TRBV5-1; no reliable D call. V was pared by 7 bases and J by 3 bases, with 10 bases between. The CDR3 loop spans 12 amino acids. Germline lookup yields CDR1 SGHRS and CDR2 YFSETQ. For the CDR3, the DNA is TGCGCCAGCGTTGGTTCTGACACTGAAGCTTTCCTT. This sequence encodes CASVGSDTEAFL.

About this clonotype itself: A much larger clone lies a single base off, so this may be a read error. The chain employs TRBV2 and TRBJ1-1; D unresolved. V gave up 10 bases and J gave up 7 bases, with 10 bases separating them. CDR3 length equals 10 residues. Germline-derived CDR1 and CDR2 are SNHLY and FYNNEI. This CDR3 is CATRGVEAFF. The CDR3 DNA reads TGTGCCACTCGTGGGGTTGAAGCTTTCTTT.

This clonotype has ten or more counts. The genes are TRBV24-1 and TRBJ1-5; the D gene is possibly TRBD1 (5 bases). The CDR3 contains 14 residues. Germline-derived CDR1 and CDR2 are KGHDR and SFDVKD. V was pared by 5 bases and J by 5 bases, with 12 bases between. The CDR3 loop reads CATSADQGDQPQHF. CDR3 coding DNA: TGTGCCACCAGTGCCGACCAGGGCGATCAGCCCCAGCATTTT.

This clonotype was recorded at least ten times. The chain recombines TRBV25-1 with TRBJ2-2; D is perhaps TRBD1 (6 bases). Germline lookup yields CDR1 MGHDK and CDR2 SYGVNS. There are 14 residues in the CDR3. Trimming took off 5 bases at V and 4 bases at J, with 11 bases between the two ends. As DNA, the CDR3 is TGTGCCAGCAGTATGGACAGATCCACCGGGGAGCTGTTTTTT. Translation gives CASSMDRSTGELFF.

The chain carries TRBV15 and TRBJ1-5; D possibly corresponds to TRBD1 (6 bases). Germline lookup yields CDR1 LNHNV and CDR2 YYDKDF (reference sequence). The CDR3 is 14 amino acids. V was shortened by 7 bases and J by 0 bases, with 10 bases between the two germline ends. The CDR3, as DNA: TGTGCCACCAAGGGGGGCTATAGCAATCAGCCCCAGCATTTT. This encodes CATKGGYSNQPQHF.

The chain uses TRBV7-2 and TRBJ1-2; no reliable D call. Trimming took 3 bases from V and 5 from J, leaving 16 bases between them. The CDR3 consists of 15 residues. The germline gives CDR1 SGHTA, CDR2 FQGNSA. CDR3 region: CASSLASTVDYGYTF. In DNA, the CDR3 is TGTGCCAGCAGCTTGGCTTCCACCGTGGATTATGGCTACACCTTC.

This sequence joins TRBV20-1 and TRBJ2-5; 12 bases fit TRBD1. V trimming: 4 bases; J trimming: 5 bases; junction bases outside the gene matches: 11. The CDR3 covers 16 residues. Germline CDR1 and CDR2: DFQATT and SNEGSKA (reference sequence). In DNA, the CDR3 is TGCAGTGCTATACCGGGACAGGGGGCTAACCGGGAGACCCAGTACTTC. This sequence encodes CSAIPGQGANRETQYF.

The CDR3 protein is CASSVDGTGSYEQYF. CDR3 DNA sequence: TGTGCCAGCAGCGTAGATGGTACAGGGTCCTACGAGCAGTACTTC. The chain employs TRBV9 and TRBJ2-7; a weak D match, TRBD1 (6 bases). Looked up from germline, CDR1 is SGDLS and CDR2 is YYNGEE. CDR3 length: 15 amino acids. The V and J ends lost 0 bases and 1 base respectively, with 11 bases between them.

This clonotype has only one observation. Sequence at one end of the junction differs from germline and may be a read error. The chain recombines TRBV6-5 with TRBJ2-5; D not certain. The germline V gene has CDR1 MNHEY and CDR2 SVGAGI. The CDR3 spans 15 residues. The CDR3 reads CVSSRARQIQETQYF. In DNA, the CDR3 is TGTGTCAGCAGTCGGGCCAGACAAATCCAAGAGACCCAGTACTTC.

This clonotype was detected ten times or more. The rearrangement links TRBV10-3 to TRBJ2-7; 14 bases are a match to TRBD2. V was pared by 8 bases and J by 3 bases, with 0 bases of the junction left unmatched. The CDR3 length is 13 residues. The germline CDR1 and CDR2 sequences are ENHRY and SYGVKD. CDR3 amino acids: CAIGLAGGYEQYF. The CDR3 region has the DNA TGTGCCATCGGACTAGCGGGGGGCTACGAGCAGTACTTC.

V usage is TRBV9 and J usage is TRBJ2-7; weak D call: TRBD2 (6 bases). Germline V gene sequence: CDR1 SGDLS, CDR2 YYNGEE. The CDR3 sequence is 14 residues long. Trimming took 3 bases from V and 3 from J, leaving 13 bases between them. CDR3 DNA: TGTGCCAGCAGCGCGGGACGGCGGGGCTACGAGCAGTACTTC. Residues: CASSAGRRGYEQYF.

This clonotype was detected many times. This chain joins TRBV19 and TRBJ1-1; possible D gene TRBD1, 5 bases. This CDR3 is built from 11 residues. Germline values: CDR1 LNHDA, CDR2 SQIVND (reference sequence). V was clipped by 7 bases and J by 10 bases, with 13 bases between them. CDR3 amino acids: CASILQGRAFF. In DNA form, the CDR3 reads TGTGCCAGTATCCTGCAGGGACGAGCTTTCTTT.

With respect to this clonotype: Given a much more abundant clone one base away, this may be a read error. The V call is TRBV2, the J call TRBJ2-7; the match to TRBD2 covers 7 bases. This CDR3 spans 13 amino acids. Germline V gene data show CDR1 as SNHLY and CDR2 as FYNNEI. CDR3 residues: CARSDKGGYEQYF. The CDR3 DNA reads TGTGCCCGCAGTGATAAGGGAGGGTACGAGCAGTACTTC.

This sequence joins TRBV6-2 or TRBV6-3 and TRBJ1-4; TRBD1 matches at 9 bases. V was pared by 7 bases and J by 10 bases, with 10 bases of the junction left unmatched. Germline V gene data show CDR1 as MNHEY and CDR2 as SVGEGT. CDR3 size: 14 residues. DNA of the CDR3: TGTGCCAGCATGGGGACAGGGAAAATCGGAAAACTGTTTTTT. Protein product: CASMGTGKIGKLFF.

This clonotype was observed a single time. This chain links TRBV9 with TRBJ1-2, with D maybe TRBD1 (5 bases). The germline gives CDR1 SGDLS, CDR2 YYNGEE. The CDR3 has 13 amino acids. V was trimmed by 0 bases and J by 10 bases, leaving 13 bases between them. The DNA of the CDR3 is TGTGCCAGCAGCGTAGGAGTGGGGCAGTCCTACACCTTC. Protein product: CASSVGVGQSYTF.

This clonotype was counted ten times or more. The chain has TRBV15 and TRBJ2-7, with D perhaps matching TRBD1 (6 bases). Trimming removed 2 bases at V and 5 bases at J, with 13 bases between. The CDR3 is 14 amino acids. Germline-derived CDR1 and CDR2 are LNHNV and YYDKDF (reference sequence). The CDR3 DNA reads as TGTGCCACCAGCAGACTACAGGGTCTTCACGAGCAGTACTTC. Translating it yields CATSRLQGLHEQYF.

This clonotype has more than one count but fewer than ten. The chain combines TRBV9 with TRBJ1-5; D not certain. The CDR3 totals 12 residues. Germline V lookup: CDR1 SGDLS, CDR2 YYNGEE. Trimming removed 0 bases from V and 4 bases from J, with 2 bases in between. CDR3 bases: TGTGCCAGCAGCGTAGAGAATCAGCCCCAGCATTTT. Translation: CASSVENQPQHF.

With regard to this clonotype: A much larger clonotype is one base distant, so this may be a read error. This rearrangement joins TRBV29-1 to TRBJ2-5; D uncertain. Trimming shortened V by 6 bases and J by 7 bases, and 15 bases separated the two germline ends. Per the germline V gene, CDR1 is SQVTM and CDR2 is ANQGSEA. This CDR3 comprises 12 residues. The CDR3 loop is CSVGLGSGTQYF. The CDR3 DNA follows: TGCAGCGTCGGCCTAGGGTCGGGGACCCAGTACTTC. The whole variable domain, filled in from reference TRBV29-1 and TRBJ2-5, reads SAVISQKPSRDICQRGTSLTIQCQVDSQVTMMFWYRQQPGQSLTLIATANQGSEATYESGFVIDKFPISRPNLTFSTLTVSNMSPEDSSIYLCSVGLGSGTQYFGPGTRLLVL.

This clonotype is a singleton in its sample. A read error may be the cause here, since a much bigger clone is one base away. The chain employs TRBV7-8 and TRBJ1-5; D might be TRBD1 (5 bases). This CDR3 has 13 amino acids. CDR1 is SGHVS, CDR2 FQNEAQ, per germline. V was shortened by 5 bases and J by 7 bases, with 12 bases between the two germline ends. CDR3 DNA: TGTGCCAGCAGCCCAGAAGGGGTGCAGCCCCAGCATTTT. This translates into CASSPEGVQPQHF.

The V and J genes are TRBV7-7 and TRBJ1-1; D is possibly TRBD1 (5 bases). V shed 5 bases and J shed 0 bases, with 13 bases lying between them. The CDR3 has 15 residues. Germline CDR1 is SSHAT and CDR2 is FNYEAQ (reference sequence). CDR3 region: CASSQTYRMNTEAFF. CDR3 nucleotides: TGTGCCAGCAGCCAAACTTACAGGATGAACACTGAAGCTTTCTTT.

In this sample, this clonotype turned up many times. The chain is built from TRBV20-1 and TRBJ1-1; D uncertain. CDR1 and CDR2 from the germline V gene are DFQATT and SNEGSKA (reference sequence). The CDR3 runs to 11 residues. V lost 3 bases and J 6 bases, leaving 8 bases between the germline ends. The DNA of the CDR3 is TGCAGTGCTAGGCCAGTGTCTGAAGCTTTCTTT. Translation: CSARPVSEAFF.

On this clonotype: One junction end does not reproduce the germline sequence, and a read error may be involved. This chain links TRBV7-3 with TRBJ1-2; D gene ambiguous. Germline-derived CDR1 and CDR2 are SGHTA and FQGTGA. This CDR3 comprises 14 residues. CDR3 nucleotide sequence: TGCGCCAGCAGCCAAGTCTGGGAGGCAGATGGCTACGCCTTC. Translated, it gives CASSQVWEADGYAF.

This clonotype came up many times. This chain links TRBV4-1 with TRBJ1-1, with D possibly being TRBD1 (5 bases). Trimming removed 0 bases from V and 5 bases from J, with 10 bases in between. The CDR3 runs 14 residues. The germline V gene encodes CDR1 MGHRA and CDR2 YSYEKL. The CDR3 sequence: CASSQERRGTEAFF. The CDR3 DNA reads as TGCGCCAGCAGCCAAGAGAGGCGGGGGACTGAAGCTTTCTTT.

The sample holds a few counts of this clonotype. CDR3 in amino acids: CASSLAWTGSNQPQHF. The CDR3 DNA reads TGTGCCAGCAGCTTAGCCTGGACAGGGAGCAATCAGCCCCAGCATTTT. The chain recombines TRBV7-8 with TRBJ1-5; TRBD1 agrees at 8 bases. This CDR3 is built from 16 residues. Germline V lookup: CDR1 SGHVS, CDR2 FQNEAQ. After removal of 0 bases from V and 1 base from J, the junction contained 2 bases not matched to a gene.

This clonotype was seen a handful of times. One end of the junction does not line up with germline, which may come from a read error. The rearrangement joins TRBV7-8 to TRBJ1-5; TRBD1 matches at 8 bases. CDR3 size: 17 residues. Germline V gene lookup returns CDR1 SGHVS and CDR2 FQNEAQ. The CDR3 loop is CASSYNRLGQGDQPQHF. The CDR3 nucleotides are TGCGCCAGCAGCTATAATCGACTAGGACAGGGTGACCAGCCCCAGCATTTT.

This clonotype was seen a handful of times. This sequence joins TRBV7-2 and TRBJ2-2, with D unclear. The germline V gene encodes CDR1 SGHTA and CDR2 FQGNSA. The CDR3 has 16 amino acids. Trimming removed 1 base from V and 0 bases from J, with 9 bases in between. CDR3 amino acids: CASSLVRASNTGELFF. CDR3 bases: TGTGCCAGCAGCTTAGTTCGGGCGTCGAACACCGGGGAGCTGTTTTTT.

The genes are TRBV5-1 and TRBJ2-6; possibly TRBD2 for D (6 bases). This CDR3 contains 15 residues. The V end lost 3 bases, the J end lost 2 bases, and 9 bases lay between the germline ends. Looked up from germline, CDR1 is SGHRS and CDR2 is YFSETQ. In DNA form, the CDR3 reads TGCGCCAGCAGCTCGGGAGCTGCTGGGGCCAACGTCCTGACTTTC. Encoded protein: CASSSGAAGANVLTF.

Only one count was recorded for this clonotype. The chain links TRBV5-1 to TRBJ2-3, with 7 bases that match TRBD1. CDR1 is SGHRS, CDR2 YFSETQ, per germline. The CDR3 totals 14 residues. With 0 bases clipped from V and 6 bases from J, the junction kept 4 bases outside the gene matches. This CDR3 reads CASSLGQGDDTQYF. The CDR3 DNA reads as TGCGCCAGCAGCTTGGGCCAGGGGGACGATACGCAGTATTTT. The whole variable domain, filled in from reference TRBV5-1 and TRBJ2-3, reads KAGVTQTPRYLIKTRGQQVTLSCSPISGHRSVSWYQQTPGQGLQFLFEYFSETQRNKGNFPGRFSGRQFSNSRSEMNVSTLELGDSALYLCASSLGQGDDTQYFGPGTRLTVL.

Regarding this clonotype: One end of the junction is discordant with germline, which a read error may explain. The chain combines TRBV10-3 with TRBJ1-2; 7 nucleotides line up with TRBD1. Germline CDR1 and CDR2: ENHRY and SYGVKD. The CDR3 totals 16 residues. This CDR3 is CASSWPGGQEGYGYTF. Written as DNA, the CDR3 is TGTGCCAGCAGTTGGCCGGGAGGACAGGAGGGCTATGGCTACACCTTC.

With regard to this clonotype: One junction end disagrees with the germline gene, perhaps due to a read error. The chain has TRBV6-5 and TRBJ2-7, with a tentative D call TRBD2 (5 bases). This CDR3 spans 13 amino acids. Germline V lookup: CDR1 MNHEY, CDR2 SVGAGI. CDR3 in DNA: TGTGCCAGCAGTTTAGGAGGATCCTACGGGCAGTACTTC. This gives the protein CASSLGGSYGQYF.

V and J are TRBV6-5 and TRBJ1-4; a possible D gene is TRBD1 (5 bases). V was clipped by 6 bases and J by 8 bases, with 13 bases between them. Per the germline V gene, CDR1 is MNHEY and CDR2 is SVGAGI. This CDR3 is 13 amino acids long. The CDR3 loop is CASRGRGWEKLFF. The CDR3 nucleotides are TGTGCCAGCAGAGGACGGGGGTGGGAAAAACTGTTTTTT.